The next 12 T cell receptor beta chains were all read from a single sample in a study of T cell responses to AZD1222 COVID-19 vaccine. TCRdb's copy holds only in-frame clones and misses some; the assay was immunoSEQ multiplex PCR. The profile covers some 180,000 clones, with about nine tenths appearing a single time and 5% to 7% taken by the ten largest. The sample consisted of peripheral blood, taken on day 0 of AZD1222 vaccination. The receptors were gathered from an adult in good health.

The CDR3 is CASDIPRGTEAFF. The CDR3 nucleotides are TGTGCCAGTGATATCCCGAGGGGCACTGAAGCTTTCTTT. The chain recombines TRBV19 with TRBJ1-1; D is perhaps TRBD1 (5 bases). Trimming took off 8 bases at V and 4 bases at J, with 14 bases between the two ends. Germline V gene sequence: CDR1 LNHDA, CDR2 SQIVND (reference sequence). The CDR3 is made up of 13 amino acids.

The chain combines TRBV15 with TRBJ1-2; 8 bases are shared with TRBD1. CDR3 length: 14 amino acids. V gave up 5 bases and J gave up 4 bases; unmatched junction bases: 6. Germline-derived CDR1 and CDR2 are LNHNV and YYDKDF (reference sequence). This CDR3 is CATSGGQGSYGYTF. The CDR3 nucleotides are TGTGCCACCAGCGGCGGACAGGGAAGCTATGGCTACACCTTC.

The chain has TRBV19 and TRBJ2-3; D not certain. V lost 0 bases, J lost 4 bases, and 8 bases lay in between. The V gene's germline CDR1 is LNHDA and CDR2 SQIVND (reference sequence). The CDR3 loop spans 14 amino acids. CDR3 residues: CASSIDGLSDTQYF. CDR3 coding DNA: TGTGCCAGTAGTATAGATGGCTTGTCAGATACGCAGTATTTT.

The V call is TRBV9, the J call TRBJ1-4; no definite D call. The germline V gene encodes CDR1 SGDLS and CDR2 YYNGEE. Between the trimmed V and J ends, which lost 3 bases and 6 bases, there was a span of 12 bases. This CDR3 has 14 amino acids. This chain's CDR3 is CASSEGYIDEKLFF. The CDR3 DNA is TGTGCCAGCAGCGAGGGATACATCGATGAAAAACTGTTTTTT. Together with reference TRBV9 and TRBJ1-4, the CDR3 gives the full variable domain: DSGVTQTPKHLITATGQRVTLRCSPRSGDLSVYWYQQSLDQGLQFLIQYYNGEERAKGNILERFSAQQFPDLHSELNLSSLELGDSALYFCASSEGYIDEKLFFGSGTQLSVL.

The rearrangement joins TRBV3-1 (or the pseudogene TRBV3-2) to TRBJ1-2, with D unclear. V lost 1 base and J lost 2, with 8 bases in between. The length of the CDR3 is 14 residues. Germline values: CDR1 LGHDT, CDR2 YNNKEL (reference sequence). DNA for the CDR3: TGTGCCAGCAGCCAAGTCCCAGGCAACTATGGCTACACCTTC. Its translation: CASSQVPGNYGYTF.

V gene TRBV20-1 combines with J gene TRBJ1-1, with D hard to call. This CDR3 spans 15 amino acids. Trimming shortened V by 3 bases and J by 10 bases, and 24 bases separated the two germline ends. Per the germline V gene, CDR1 is DFQATT and CDR2 is SNEGSKA (reference sequence). In nucleotides, the CDR3 is TGCAGTGCTAGTTCGGCAGTGCTTAATACGGATGCAGCTTTCTTT. This codes for CSASSAVLNTDAAFF.

This chain connects TRBV27 to TRBJ2-2; D is unresolved. In germline, CDR1 is MNHEY, CDR2 SMNVEV (reference sequence). This CDR3 contains 16 residues. The V and J ends lost 6 bases and 6 bases respectively, with 20 bases between them. The CDR3 nucleotides are TGTGCCAGCAGCTCCCTTATGGGGTTGGGCGCCGGGGAGCTGTTTTTT. Translation gives CASSSLMGLGAGELFF.

The rearrangement links TRBV9 to TRBJ2-2, with D unclear. V was shortened by 4 bases and J by 5 bases, with 6 bases between the two germline ends. This CDR3 has 12 amino acids. Germline V gene data show CDR1 as SGDLS and CDR2 as YYNGEE. CDR3 nucleotide sequence: TGTGCCAGCAGCCGCGATACCGGGGAGCTGTTTTTT. Its protein product is CASSRDTGELFF.

The chain links TRBV18 to TRBJ2-1; maybe TRBD1 (6 bases). Germline V lookup: CDR1 KGHSH, CDR2 LQKENI. V was trimmed by 3 bases and J by 9 bases, leaving 18 bases between them. The CDR3 runs 15 residues. The CDR3 DNA sequence: TGTGCCAGCTCACCTCTCCGGGACACCTTGGGTGAGCAGTTCTTC. The encoded protein is CASSPLRDTLGEQFF.

The J gene is TRBJ2-1, the V gene TRBV9, with 13 bases matching TRBD2. The CDR3 has 16 amino acids. Germline CDR1 is SGDLS and CDR2 is YYNGEE. V shed 3 bases and J 9 bases; nucleotides not matched to a gene: 9. CDR3 nucleotide sequence: TGTGCCAGCAGCGGGACTAGCGGGGGACCCGGGAGTGAGCAGTTCTTC. Amino acid sequence: CASSGTSGGPGSEQFF.

For the CDR3, the DNA is TGTGCCAGCAGTGCAGAGGTGAATTCACCCCTCCACTTT. Protein: CASSAEVNSPLHF. The chain combines TRBV2 with TRBJ1-6; D uncertain. CDR3 length equals 13 residues. The V gene lost 4 bases and the J gene lost 7 bases, with 8 bases spanning the gap. From germline, CDR1 is SNHLY and CDR2 FYNNEI.

The CDR3 DNA sequence: TGTGCCAGCTCACAACAGGAGAATAGCAATCAGCCCCAGCATTTT. Translation gives CASSQQENSNQPQHF. V and J are TRBV18 and TRBJ1-5, with D perhaps TRBD1 (5 bases). This CDR3 contains 15 residues. Germline V lookup: CDR1 KGHSH, CDR2 LQKENI. The V gene lost 4 bases and the J gene lost 0 bases, with 10 bases spanning the gap.